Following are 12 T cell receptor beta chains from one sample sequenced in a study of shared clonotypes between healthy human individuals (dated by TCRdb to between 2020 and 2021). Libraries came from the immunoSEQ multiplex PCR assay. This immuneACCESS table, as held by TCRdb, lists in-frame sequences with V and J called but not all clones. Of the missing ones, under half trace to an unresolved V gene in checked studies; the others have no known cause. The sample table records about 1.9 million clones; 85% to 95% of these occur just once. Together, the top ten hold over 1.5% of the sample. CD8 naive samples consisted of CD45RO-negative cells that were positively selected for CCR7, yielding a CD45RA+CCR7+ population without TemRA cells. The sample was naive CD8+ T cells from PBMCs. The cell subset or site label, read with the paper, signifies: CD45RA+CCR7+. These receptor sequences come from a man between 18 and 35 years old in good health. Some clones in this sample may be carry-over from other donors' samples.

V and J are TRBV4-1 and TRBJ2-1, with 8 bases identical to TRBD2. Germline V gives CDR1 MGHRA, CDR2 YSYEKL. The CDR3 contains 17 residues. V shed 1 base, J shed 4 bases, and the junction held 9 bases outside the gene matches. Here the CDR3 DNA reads TGCGCCAGCAGCCAAGTTACCGGGAGGGCCAGTTACAATGAGCAGTTCTTC. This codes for CASSQVTGRASYNEQFF.

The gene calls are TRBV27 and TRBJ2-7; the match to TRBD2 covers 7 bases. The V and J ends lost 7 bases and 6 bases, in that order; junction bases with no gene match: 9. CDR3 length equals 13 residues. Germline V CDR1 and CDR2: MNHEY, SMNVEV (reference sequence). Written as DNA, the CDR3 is TGTGCCAGCACCGAACCCCGGGGGGTCGAGCAGTACTTC. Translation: CASTEPRGVEQYF.

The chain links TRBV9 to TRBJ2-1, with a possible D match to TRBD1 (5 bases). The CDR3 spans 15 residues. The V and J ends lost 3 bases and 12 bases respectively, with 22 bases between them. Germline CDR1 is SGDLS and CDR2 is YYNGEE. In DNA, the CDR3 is TGTGCCAGCAGCGAGGGGTGGGGCGCCTCCCAGGGGCAGTTCTTC. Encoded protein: CASSEGWGASQGQFF.

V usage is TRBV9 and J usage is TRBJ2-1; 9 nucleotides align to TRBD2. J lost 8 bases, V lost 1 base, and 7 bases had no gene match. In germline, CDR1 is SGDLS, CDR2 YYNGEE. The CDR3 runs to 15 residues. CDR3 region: CASSVSSGIFDEQFF. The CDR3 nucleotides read TGTGCCAGCAGCGTATCTAGCGGGATTTTCGATGAGCAGTTCTTC.

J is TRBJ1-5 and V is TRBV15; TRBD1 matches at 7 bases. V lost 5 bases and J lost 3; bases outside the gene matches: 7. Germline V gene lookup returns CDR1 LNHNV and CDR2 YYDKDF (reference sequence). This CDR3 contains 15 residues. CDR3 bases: TGTGCCACCAGCGGGCGGAGGGGGCCCAATCAGCCCCAGCATTTT. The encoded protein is CATSGRRGPNQPQHF.

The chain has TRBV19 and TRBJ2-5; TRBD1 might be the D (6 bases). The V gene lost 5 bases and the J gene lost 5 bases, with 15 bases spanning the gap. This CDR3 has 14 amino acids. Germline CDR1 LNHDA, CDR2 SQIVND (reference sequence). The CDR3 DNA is TGTGCCAGTAGTCCGCGAGGGGGAAGGGAGACCCAGTACTTC. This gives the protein CASSPRGGRETQYF.

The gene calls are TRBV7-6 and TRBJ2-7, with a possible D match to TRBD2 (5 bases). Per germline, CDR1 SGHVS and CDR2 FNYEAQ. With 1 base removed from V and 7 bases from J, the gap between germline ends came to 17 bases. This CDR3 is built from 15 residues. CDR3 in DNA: TGTGCCAGCAGCTTAGTAGCGCCGGGGTACCTAGAGCAGTACTTC. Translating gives CASSLVAPGYLEQYF. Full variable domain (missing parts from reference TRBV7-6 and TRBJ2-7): GAGVSQSPRYKVTKRGQDVALRCDPISGHVSLYWYRQALGQGPEFLTYFNYEAQQDKSGLPNDRFSAERPEGSISTLTIQRTEQRDSAMYRCASSLVAPGYLEQYFGPGTRLTVT.

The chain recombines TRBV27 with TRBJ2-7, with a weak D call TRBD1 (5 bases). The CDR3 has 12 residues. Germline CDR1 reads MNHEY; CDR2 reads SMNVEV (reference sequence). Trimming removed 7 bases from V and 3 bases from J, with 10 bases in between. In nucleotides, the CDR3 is TGTGCCAGCATTGGGCAGGGCTACGAGCAGTACTTC. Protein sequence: CASIGQGYEQYF.

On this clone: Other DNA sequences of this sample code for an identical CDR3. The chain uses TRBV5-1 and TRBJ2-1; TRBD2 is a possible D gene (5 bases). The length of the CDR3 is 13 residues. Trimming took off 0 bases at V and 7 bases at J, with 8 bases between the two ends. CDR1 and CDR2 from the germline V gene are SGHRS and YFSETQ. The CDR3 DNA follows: TGCGCCAGCAGCTTGGTGCCGGGGAATGAGCAGTTCTTC. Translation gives CASSLVPGNEQFF.

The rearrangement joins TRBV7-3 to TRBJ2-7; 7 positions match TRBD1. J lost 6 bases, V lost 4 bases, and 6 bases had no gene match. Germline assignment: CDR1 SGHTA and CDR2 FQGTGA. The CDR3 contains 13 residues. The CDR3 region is CASSSSDRVEQYF. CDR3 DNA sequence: TGTGCCAGCAGCTCATCAGACAGGGTCGAGCAGTACTTC.

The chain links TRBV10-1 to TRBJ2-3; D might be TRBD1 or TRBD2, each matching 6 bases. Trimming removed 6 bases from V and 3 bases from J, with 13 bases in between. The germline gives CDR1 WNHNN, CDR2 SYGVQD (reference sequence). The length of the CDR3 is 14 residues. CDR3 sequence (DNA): TGCGCCAGCAGAGGACGAGGGGGGACAGATACGCAGTATTTT. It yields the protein CASRGRGGTDTQYF.

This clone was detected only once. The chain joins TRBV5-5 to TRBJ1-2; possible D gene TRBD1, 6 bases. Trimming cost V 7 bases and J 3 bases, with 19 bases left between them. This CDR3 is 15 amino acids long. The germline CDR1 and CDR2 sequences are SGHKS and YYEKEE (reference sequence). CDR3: CASQESGAGYYGYTF. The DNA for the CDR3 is TGTGCCAGCCAGGAGTCAGGGGCGGGGTACTATGGCTACACCTTC.